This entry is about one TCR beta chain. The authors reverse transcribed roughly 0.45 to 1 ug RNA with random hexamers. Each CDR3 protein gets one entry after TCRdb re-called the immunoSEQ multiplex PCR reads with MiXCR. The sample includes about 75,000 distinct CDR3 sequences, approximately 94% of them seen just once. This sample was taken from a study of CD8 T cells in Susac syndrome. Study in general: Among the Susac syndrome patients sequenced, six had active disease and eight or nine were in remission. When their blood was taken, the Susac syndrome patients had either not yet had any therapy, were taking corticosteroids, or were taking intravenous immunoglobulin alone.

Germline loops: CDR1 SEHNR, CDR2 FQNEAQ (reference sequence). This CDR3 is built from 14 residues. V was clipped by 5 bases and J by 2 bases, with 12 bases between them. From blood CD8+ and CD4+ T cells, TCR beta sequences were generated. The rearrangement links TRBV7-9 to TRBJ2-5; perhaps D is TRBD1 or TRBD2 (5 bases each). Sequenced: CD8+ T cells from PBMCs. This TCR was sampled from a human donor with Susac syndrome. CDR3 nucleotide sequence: TGTGCCAGCAGCCCAGGGAGTATTCAAGAGACCCAGTACTTC. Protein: CASSPGSIQETQYF.